Listed below are T cell receptor beta chains from one sample, sequenced in a study of technical replicates of blood from a handful of donors. Here immunoSEQ multiplex PCR was the method, and the copy in TCRdb shows in-frame clones only, minus some. The table shows nearly 70,000 clones, with roughly nine tenths occurring only once. Sequencing input: PBMCs. The receptors stem from a human donor in good health. Some clones in this sample may be carry-over from other donors' samples. Each CDR3 is given without its conserved first and last residue. A D gene is named only where the DNA matches it firmly. Some rows mark clone size as missing; the rest say once, few, many or name a class of expanded clone.

>few|TRBV30|NA|TRBJ1-5
AWSETGYQPQH
>NA|TRBV29-1|TRBD2|TRBJ2-1
SASKTSGGATQRNEQF
>NA|TRBV28|NA|TRBJ1-1
ASSFRGNTEAF
>NA|TRBV27|TRBD1|TRBJ2-5
ASSLGTGPLGTQY
>NA|TRBV29-1|NA|TRBJ2-7
SVETLSGLSSYEQY
>NA|TRBV4-2|NA|TRBJ2-1
ASSQLDRNPSEQF
>NA|TRBV30|NA|TRBJ1-1
AWSPGTEAF
>once|TRBV19|NA|TRBJ2-3
ASSIEAGDTQY
>NA|TRBV9|NA|TRBJ2-7
ASSVLGGSYEQY
>NA|TRBV13|TRBD1|TRBJ1-1
ASNTGQGDTEAF
>once|TRBV9|NA|TRBJ2-5
ASSVAARETQY
>NA|TRBV18|NA|TRBJ1-1
ASSPRLVAEAF
>NA|TRBV5-1|TRBD2|TRBJ2-2
ASSIGLADTGELF
>NA|TRBV9|TRBD2|TRBJ2-5
ASSVDPGGAGETQY
>NA|TRBV2|NA|TRBJ1-1
ASSESAEAF
>NA|TRBV9|TRBD1|TRBJ1-3
ASSETDRGLGNTIY
>NA|TRBV7-9|NA|TRBJ2-5
ASRRQLQETQY
>NA|TRBV5-1|TRBD2|TRBJ2-5
ASSLVPSGRSETQY
>NA|TRBV5-4|NA|TRBJ1-1
ASSLKGGSNTEAF
>NA|TRBV7-8|TRBD1|TRBJ1-1
ASSQGAAEAF
>once|TRBV10-3|NA|TRBJ1-2
AISRTGPYGYT
>NA|TRBV6-6|NA|TRBJ2-7
ASRTGYEQY
>NA|TRBV5-8|TRBD1|TRBJ1-5
ASSDRVSSNQPQH
>once|TRBV18|TRBD2|TRBJ2-1
ASSRLAGGVYNEQF
>NA|TRBV5-4|NA|TRBJ1-1
ASSLALNTEAF
>NA|TRBV6-6|NA|TRBJ1-1
ASTLQVQGSSEAF
>NA|TRBV5-1|TRBD1|TRBJ2-7
ASKQGVSSDEQY
>NA|TRBV4-2|NA|TRBJ1-5
ASSQDGTGNQPQH
>NA|TRBV4-3|NA|TRBJ2-5
ASSQGGAGRETQY
>NA|TRBV5-1|NA|TRBJ2-2
ASSLTSLPWELF
>NA|TRBV30|NA|TRBJ1-1
AWERGGSGWGTEAF
>NA|TRBV30|TRBD1|TRBJ2-7
AWSVPGQGY
>NA|TRBV15|TRBD2|TRBJ2-3
ATSRGLLLRGGSDTQY
>NA|TRBV19|NA|TRBJ1-1
ASSLGLMPYEAF
>NA|TRBV10-3|NA|TRBJ1-3
AISEGRGGNTIY
>once|TRBV9|NA|TRBJ2-3
ASSGQVGADTQY
>NA|TRBV4-2|TRBD2|TRBJ2-7
ASSQRTRTSGGAIVEQY
>NA|TRBV4-3|NA|TRBJ2-7
ASSQDRLGYEQY
>NA|TRBV7-8|TRBD1|TRBJ2-2
ASSFRRGLRTGELF
>NA|TRBV18|TRBD1|TRBJ1-4
ASSPGQATNEKLF
>NA|TRBV7-3|NA|TRBJ2-3
ASSLLPGTEATQY
>NA|TRBV5-4|NA|TRBJ1-1
ASSLFRGARISPEAF
>NA|TRBV13|NA|TRBJ2-7
ASSYQPGHTTEQY
>NA|TRBV7-9|NA|TRBJ2-2
ASSLVGSALNTGELF
>NA|TRBV27|TRBD2|TRBJ2-2
ASRGGTSWGELF
>NA|TRBV5-4|NA|TRBJ2-2
ASSSPASENTGELF
>NA|TRBV15|NA|TRBJ2-1
ATSRGRLSPEQF
>few|TRBV2|NA|TRBJ1-2
ASSEGTYGYT